This T cell receptor beta chain was obtained from a study of CD8 T cells in Susac syndrome. Findings and limits, study-wide: The authors acknowledged that their TCR sequencing and HLA analysis involved a relatively small number of individuals.

The authors reverse transcribed 0.5 to 1 ug RNA with random hexamers. TCR beta CDR3 was amplified by immunoSEQ multiplex PCR. This amplification extended across 54 Vbeta and 13 Jbeta segments. TCRdb independently ran MiXCR on the immunoSEQ multiplex PCR reads; one entry per CDR3 protein. The data show about 200,000 distinct CDR3 sequences, over 85% seen once. A single count supports this clonotype. The antigen is not known. The CDR3 runs to 19 residues. Germline CDR1 is MNHEY and CDR2 is SMNVEV (reference sequence). The V gene end was trimmed by 5 bases and the J gene end by 0 bases; junction bases not matched to a gene: 14. Negative isolation yielded CD4+ and CD8+ T cells, and FACS enriched TEMRA cells.

The sample comprised CD4+ T cells from PBMCs. The gene calls are TRBV27 and TRBJ2-3; TRBD2 agrees at 10 bases. This TCR was recovered from a human donor in good health. CDR3 in amino acids: CASSGGGFLAGGSTDTQYF. DNA of the CDR3: TGTGCCAGCAGTGGTGGGGGTTTTTTAGCGGGAGGTAGCACAGATACGCAGTATTTT.